This TCR beta chain was captured by sequencing in a study of blood T cell repertoires in COVID-19. Across the whole study: Samples taken during acute and convalescent COVID-19 were collected in the United States, Italy and Spain. PBMCs, B-cell-depleted T cells, or T cells were the source of the cDNA or gDNA that made up the material.

Original methodology: Amplified reference gene primers provided the basis for estimating nucleated cell counts. TCRdb keeps only in-frame clones here, not all; method: immunoSEQ multiplex PCR. The V and J calls and clone size were taken over from that table, and D and trimming were inferred from the DNA. The sample comprises under 300,000 clones, approximately 86% of which are singletons, and under 9% rests with the top ten. Germline V gene data show CDR1 as MDHEN and CDR2 as SYDVKM. The CDR3 has 15 amino acids. V gave up 7 bases and J gave up 0 bases; unmatched junction bases: 6. The sequenced sample consisted of peripheral blood. This chain links TRBV28 with TRBJ1-3, with 7 bases aligning to TRBD1. The TCR was taken from a woman in her 70s with active or convalescent COVID-19. The DNA of the CDR3 is TGTGCCAGCATGCCCGGGACAGTCTCTGGAAACACCATATATTTT. Translating gives CASMPGTVSGNTIYF.